This T cell receptor beta chain was captured by sequencing in a study of blood T cells in healthy people across ages. Findings and limits, study-wide: There were more naive CD4+ cells and higher diversity in long-lived donors than in aged donors. Strongly correlated with naive T cell percentage was TCR beta diversity.

In regard to this clonotype: Its matching antigen is unknown.

CDR1 and CDR2 (germline): SGHAT, FQNNGV. V was trimmed by 3 bases and J by 8 bases, leaving 17 bases between them. This CDR3 is built from 15 residues. Every sample gave at least 5.5 micrograms of total RNA when it was extracted. Then a second PCR, running about 7 to 11 cycles, was carried out with a sample-barcoded 5' primer and a J-beta primer mix. Tags on each cDNA molecule came from a template-switch adaptor with 12 random nucleotides. TCRdb re-called the 5' RACE reads through MiXCR, storing one row per CDR3 protein. The sample carries roughly 1.5 million distinct CDR3 sequences, approximately 39% recorded once.

Sequencing was performed on blood. The sequence was collected from a woman aged 18 to 35 in good health. The V gene is TRBV11-2, the J gene TRBJ2-1, with D tentatively TRBD1 (6 bases). CDR3 region: CASSFIRGSGYEQFF. The CDR3, as DNA: TGTGCCAGCAGCTTTATTAGGGGGTCAGGCTATGAGCAGTTCTTC.